This section outlines one TCR beta chain sequence together with its context. This specimen belongs to a study of blood T cell repertoires in COVID-19. Study background: Sources were T cells, B-cell-depleted T cells, or PBMCs; the material itself was cDNA or gDNA.

Everyone who took part was 18 to 89 years old, and they came from 20 to 25 US areas. Participants were placed into cohorts based on the clinical history they reported. Recovered participants had two consecutive negative NP/OP PCR tests, healthcare professional clearance, or symptom resolution. Germline CDR1 is LGHNA and CDR2 is YSLEER. V was clipped by 0 bases and J by 4 bases, with 9 bases between them. The CDR3 is made up of 14 amino acids. Clones were sequenced by immunoSEQ multiplex PCR, and TCRdb holds only the in-frame ones, with some missing. The table includes about 410,000 clones, roughly 90% detected once.

The material sequenced was PBMCs or T cells enriched from blood (not recorded which). The chain joins TRBV4-3 to TRBJ1-1; D is unresolved. This clonotype was obtained from a woman in her twenties or thirties who had recovered from COVID-19. In nucleotides, the CDR3 is TGCGCCAGCAGCCAAGATCAGAGGAGCACTGAAGCTTTCTTT. Translation gives CASSQDQRSTEAFF.